The 30 T cell receptor beta chains below come from one sample, sequenced in a study of beta chain features in type 1 diabetes. The isolated RNA, all of it, was reverse transcribed, so expressed TCRB transcripts were what got sequenced. TCRdb's copy holds only in-frame clones and misses some; the assay was immunoSEQ multiplex PCR. Of some 250,000 clones in the sample, about 26% were seen once. The sample consisted of central memory CD4+ T cells from blood. These receptors were obtained from a man younger than 45 in good health.

The chain uses TRBV4-3 and TRBJ2-1; D uncertain. V was pared by 0 bases and J by 6 bases, with 12 bases between. Germline CDR1 is LGHNA and CDR2 is YSLEER. The CDR3 is 15 amino acids. Written as DNA, the CDR3 is TGCGCCAGCAGCCAAGAGGGCCTACCCAGCAATGAGCAGTTCTTC. Its translation: CASSQEGLPSNEQFF.

The J gene is TRBJ2-3, the V gene TRBV9; perhaps TRBD2 as D (5 bases). CDR3 length equals 14 residues. V shed 0 bases and J shed 4 bases, with 9 bases lying between them. The germline V gene encodes CDR1 SGDLS and CDR2 YYNGEE. The CDR3 reads CASSVARVSDTQYF. The CDR3 coding sequence is TGTGCCAGCAGCGTAGCGAGGGTCTCAGATACGCAGTATTTT.

Written as DNA, the CDR3 is TGTGCCAGCAGCTTAGGTAATCTGGGCCACGAGCAGTACTTC. It specifies CASSLGNLGHEQYF. The V and J genes are TRBV7-6 and TRBJ2-7; no clear D. Germline CDR1 reads SGHVS; CDR2 reads FNYEAQ. CDR3 length: 14 amino acids. V lost 1 base and J 5 bases, leaving 12 bases between the germline ends. Drawing the rest from reference TRBV7-6 and TRBJ2-7, the complete variable domain is GAGVSQSPRYKVTKRGQDVALRCDPISGHVSLYWYRQALGQGPEFLTYFNYEAQQDKSGLPNDRFSAERPEGSISTLTIQRTEQRDSAMYRCASSLGNLGHEQYFGPGTRLTVT.

A few counts support this clone. The V and J genes are TRBV14 and TRBJ2-6, with TRBD2 matching over 9 bases. V lost 8 bases, J lost 0 bases, and 8 bases stayed unmatched. Germline values: CDR1 SGHDN, CDR2 FVKESK. This CDR3 has 17 residues. CDR3 in DNA: TGTGCCAGCTCTCCTAGCGGGGTACCCTCTGGGGCCAACGTCCTGACTTTC. Translation: CASSPSGVPSGANVLTF.

V usage is TRBV25-1 and J usage is TRBJ2-5, with TRBD2 identical over 7 bases. Trimming removed 1 base from V and 7 bases from J; junction bases left unmatched: 6. Germline CDR1 MGHDK, CDR2 SYGVNS. This CDR3 spans 14 amino acids. The CDR3 DNA reads TGTGCCAGCAGTGAATTGGGTAGGGAGGGGACCCAGTACTTC. This codes for CASSELGREGTQYF. Together with reference TRBV25-1 and TRBJ2-5, the CDR3 gives the full variable domain: EADIYQTPRYLVIGTGKKITLECSQTMGHDKMYWYQQDPGMELHLIHYSYGVNSTEKGDLSSESTVSRIRTEHFPLTLESARPSHTSQYLCASSELGREGTQYFGPGTRLLVL.

The rearrangement links TRBV30 to TRBJ2-5; D gene unclear. The CDR3 is made up of 14 amino acids. Germline lookup yields CDR1 GTSNPN and CDR2 SVGIG (reference sequence). Trimming shortened V by 2 bases and J by 4 bases, and 14 bases separated the two germline ends. For the CDR3, the DNA is TGTGCCTGGAGTCCATCGACCACCGTAGAGACCCAGTACTTC. Its translation is CAWSPSTTVETQYF. Drawing the rest from reference TRBV30 and TRBJ2-5, the complete variable domain is SQTIHQWPATLVQPVGSPLSLECTVEGTSNPNLYWYRQAAGRGLQLLFYSVGIGQISSEVPQNLSASRPQDRQFILSSKKLLLSDSGFYLCAWSPSTTVETQYFGPGTRLLVL.

About this clone: Other nucleotide sequences in the sample specify the same CDR3. The chain combines TRBV28 with TRBJ2-7; perhaps TRBD1 as D (6 bases). The germline V gene encodes CDR1 MDHEN and CDR2 SYDVKM. The CDR3 has 14 amino acids. V was cut by 6 bases and J by 0 bases, with 12 bases left in between. The CDR3 sequence is CASSPDRSSYEQYF. In DNA form, the CDR3 reads TGTGCCAGCAGCCCCGACAGGTCCTCCTACGAGCAGTACTTC.

The chain carries TRBV6-5 and TRBJ2-6; D gene unclear. In germline, CDR1 is MNHEY, CDR2 SVGAGI. The V and J ends lost 4 bases and 0 bases respectively, with 10 bases between them. This CDR3 is 16 amino acids long. DNA of the CDR3: TGTGCCAGCAGTTCCGTCTCTAACTCTGGGGCCAACGTCCTGACTTTC. It encodes CASSSVSNSGANVLTF.

The chain has TRBV14 and TRBJ2-4, with 7 bases fitting TRBD2. This CDR3 is 15 amino acids long. The trim removed 4 bases at V and 9 bases at J, leaving 12 bases unmatched. Germline-derived CDR1 and CDR2 are SGHDN and FVKESK. The CDR3 bases are TGTGCCAGCAGCCCCCAGATCGGGGAGGGGAGCATTCAGTACTTC. It yields the protein CASSPQIGEGSIQYF. Filled out from reference TRBV14 and TRBJ2-4, the complete variable domain reads EAGVTQFPSHSVIEKGQTVTLRCDPISGHDNLYWYRRVMGKEIKFLLHFVKESKQDESGMPNNRFLAERTGGTYSTLKVQPAELEDSGVYFCASSPQIGEGSIQYFGAGTRLSVL.

J is TRBJ2-3 and V is TRBV19, with D possibly being TRBD1 (6 bases). CDR1 is LNHDA, CDR2 SQIVND, per germline (reference sequence). The V end lost 7 bases, the J end lost 2 bases, and 13 bases lay between the germline ends. This CDR3 has 14 amino acids. The CDR3 spells CASKVRGATDTQYF. CDR3 DNA: TGTGCCAGTAAGGTCAGGGGAGCCACAGATACGCAGTATTTT.

The V gene is TRBV14, the J gene TRBJ2-5; 9 bases are a match to TRBD2. J gave up 1 base and V 10 bases, and 1 base lay outside the gene matches. CDR1 SGHDN and CDR2 FVKESK come from the germline V gene. The CDR3 totals 12 residues. For the CDR3, the DNA is TGTGCCACTAGCGGGACCCAAGAGACCCAGTACTTC. Residues: CATSGTQETQYF.

CDR3 DNA sequence: TGTGCCAGCAGCTTTGAGGGAGCAAATTCACCCCTCCACTTT. This encodes CASSFEGANSPLHF. The V gene is TRBV7-2, the J gene TRBJ1-6, with D hard to call. This CDR3 region has 14 residues. Germline V gives CDR1 SGHTA, CDR2 FQGNSA. Trimming shortened V by 3 bases and J by 7 bases, and 10 bases separated the two germline ends.

CDR3 sequence reads: CASSVQLGGKYNEQFF. CDR3 nucleotide sequence: TGTGCCAGCAGTGTACAATTAGGGGGGAAATACAATGAGCAGTTCTTC. The chain links TRBV6-1 to TRBJ2-1; tentatively, D is TRBD1 or TRBD2 (6 bases each). This CDR3 is built from 16 residues. Looked up from germline, CDR1 is MNHNS and CDR2 is SASEGT. V was pared by 4 bases and J by 4 bases, with 17 bases between.

The J gene is TRBJ2-7, the V gene TRBV29-1; 9 bases map to TRBD1. There are 15 residues in the CDR3. In germline, CDR1 is SQVTM, CDR2 ANQGSEA. Trimming took 5 bases from V and 2 from J; bases not matched to a gene: 10. The CDR3 DNA sequence: TGCAGCGTTTCAGGGGGGGACAGGGTACCCTACGAGCAGTACTTC. Its protein is CSVSGGDRVPYEQYF.

Notes on this clone: Being one base from a much bigger clone, this may be a read error. V gene TRBV6-5 combines with J gene TRBJ2-5; D unclear. Trimming took off 6 bases at V and 4 bases at J, with 6 bases between the two ends. There are 11 residues in the CDR3. In germline, CDR1 is MNHEY, CDR2 SVGAGI. The CDR3: CASRLGETQYF. The CDR3 bases are TGTGCCAGCAGGTTAGGAGAGACCCAGTACTTC.

This CDR3 reads CATSREAGPRYNEQFF. The CDR3 nucleotides are TGTGCCACCAGCAGAGAGGCTGGCCCACGTTACAATGAGCAGTTCTTC. V and J are TRBV15 and TRBJ2-1; D not certain. This CDR3 has 16 amino acids. The V gene lost 0 bases and the J gene lost 4 bases, with 13 bases spanning the gap. Germline V lookup: CDR1 LNHNV, CDR2 YYDKDF (reference sequence).

Only a few counts were recorded for this clone. J is TRBJ2-1 and V is TRBV18; no clear D. The CDR3 length is 14 residues. Germline lookup yields CDR1 KGHSH and CDR2 LQKENI. V was pared by 2 bases and J by 5 bases, with 10 bases between. CDR3 nucleotide sequence: TGTGCCAGCTCACCAGAACGGATCCACAATGAGCAGTTCTTC. It yields the protein CASSPERIHNEQFF.

This clone was picked up a small number of times. The genes are TRBV29-1 and TRBJ1-1; possible D gene TRBD1, 5 bases. Looked up from germline, CDR1 is SQVTM and CDR2 is ANQGSEA. The V end lost 6 bases, the J end lost 8 bases, and 19 bases lay between the germline ends. The CDR3 contains 13 residues. CDR3 DNA: TGCAGCGTCAAGGAGCCAGGGAATAGGGAAGCTTTCTTT. Amino acid sequence: CSVKEPGNREAFF.

The CDR3: CASSPKPHETQYF. As DNA, the CDR3 is TGTGCCAGCTCACCTAAGCCTCACGAGACCCAGTACTTC. The gene calls are TRBV18 and TRBJ2-5; D uncertain. CDR3 length: 13 residues. Germline CDR1 is KGHSH and CDR2 is LQKENI. The germline V and J ends were trimmed by 3 bases and 5 bases, with 10 bases remaining between them.

The chain couples TRBV5-1 to TRBJ1-6; no clear D. Trimming took 0 bases from V and 5 from J, leaving 9 bases between them. CDR1 is SGHRS, CDR2 YFSETQ, per germline. The CDR3 is 15 amino acids. CDR3 DNA sequence: TGCGCCAGCAGCTTGGAGGTACGGAATAATTCACCCCTCCACTTT. It is translated as CASSLEVRNNSPLHF.

V and J are TRBV18 and TRBJ2-1; TRBD1 agrees at 11 bases. Trimming cost V 3 bases and J 7 bases; bases outside gene matches: 2. The CDR3 loop spans 14 amino acids. Germline V gene sequence: CDR1 KGHSH, CDR2 LQKENI. The CDR3 sequence: CASSPGTGGNEQFF. The CDR3 nucleotides are TGTGCCAGCTCACCGGGGACAGGGGGGAATGAGCAGTTCTTC.

This clone was found a few times. The junction and the germline gene differ at one end; a read error may be behind it. CDR3 protein: CASRLGQGRTDTQYF. The CDR3 nucleotides are TGTGCCAGCAGATTGGGGCAGGGAAGAACAGATACGCAGTATTTT. The chain employs TRBV5-6 and TRBJ2-3; tentatively, D is TRBD1 (5 bases). Germline values: CDR1 SGHDT, CDR2 YYEEEE. The CDR3 extends over 15 amino acids.

CDR3 DNA: TGTGCCAGCAGCCCCAGCGGGAGTGGAAACAATGAGCAGTTCTTC. Translating it yields CASSPSGSGNNEQFF. The rearrangement uses TRBV7-2 and TRBJ2-1; 8 positions agree with TRBD2. Germline CDR1 SGHTA, CDR2 FQGNSA. CDR3 size: 15 residues. With V trimmed by 5 bases and J by 5 bases, 8 bases remained unmatched. The full variable domain, rest sourced from reference TRBV7-2 and TRBJ2-1, is GAGVSQSPSNKVTEKGKDVELRCDPISGHTALYWYRQSLGQGLEFLIYFQGNSAPDKSGLPSDRFSAERTGGSVSTLTIQRTQQEDSAVYLCASSPSGSGNNEQFFGPGTRLTVL.

This clone was detected once. This sequence joins TRBV5-4 and TRBJ1-6, with 7 nucleotides matching TRBD1. Looked up from germline, CDR1 is SGHNT and CDR2 is YYREEE (reference sequence). This CDR3 comprises 14 residues. Unmatched junction bases numbered 6, after V lost 4 bases and J lost 8 bases. The CDR3 nucleotides are TGTGCCAGCAGCACCTGGGACAGAGATTCACCCCTCCACTTT. This encodes CASSTWDRDSPLHF.

This clone was seen only a few times. The chain couples TRBV28 to TRBJ2-7; no firm D call. V was shortened by 1 base and J by 3 bases, with 7 bases between the two germline ends. The CDR3 runs to 13 residues. Germline V gives CDR1 MDHEN, CDR2 SYDVKM. CDR3 amino acids: CASSLSGVYEQYF. DNA for the CDR3: TGTGCCAGCAGTTTATCCGGAGTCTACGAGCAGTACTTC.

This clone was counted a few times. This chain connects TRBV29-1 to TRBJ2-5; possible D gene TRBD2, 5 bases. Germline V gives CDR1 SQVTM, CDR2 ANQGSEA. CDR3 length equals 13 residues. Written as DNA, the CDR3 is TGCAGTGTCGGACTTGCAGTACAAGAGACCCAGTACTTC. Encoded protein: CSVGLAVQETQYF.

J is TRBJ2-1 and V is TRBV5-8, with a possible D match to TRBD2 (5 bases). This CDR3 spans 15 amino acids. Trimming removed 0 bases at V and 4 bases at J, with 11 bases between. In germline, CDR1 is SGHTS, CDR2 YDEGEE. The CDR3 DNA reads as TGTGCCAGCAGCTTGGATACTAGTAGGTACAATGAGCAGTTCTTC. Protein sequence: CASSLDTSRYNEQFF.

At least ten counts were recorded for this clone. J is TRBJ2-1 and V is TRBV6-5; 7 bases are shared with TRBD2. Germline CDR1 reads MNHEY; CDR2 reads SVGAGI. The V segment lost 5 bases and the J segment 7 bases; nucleotides outside the gene matches: 5. The CDR3 runs to 13 residues. CDR3 in amino acids: CASSLMRGNEQFF. DNA of the CDR3: TGTGCCAGCAGTCTTATGCGGGGGAATGAGCAGTTCTTC.

This clone has a handful of counts. The chain recombines TRBV5-4 with TRBJ2-3, with D hard to call. Trimming took 4 bases from V and 0 from J, leaving 9 bases between them. The CDR3 runs to 14 residues. Germline V CDR1 and CDR2: SGHNT, YYREEE (reference sequence). This chain's CDR3 is CASSRAGSTDTQYF. In nucleotides, the CDR3 is TGTGCCAGCAGCCGGGCCGGGAGCACAGATACGCAGTATTTT.

About this clone: The sample holds other DNA sequences that translate to the same CDR3. The V gene is TRBV30, the J gene TRBJ2-1; D remains ambiguous. The germline V and J ends were trimmed by 0 bases and 3 bases, with 6 bases remaining between them. The CDR3 has 13 residues. CDR1 GTSNPN and CDR2 SVGIG come from the germline V gene (reference sequence). Written as DNA, the CDR3 is TGTGCCTGGAGTGTCAATCTCTACAATGAGCAGTTCTTC. Translating gives CAWSVNLYNEQFF. Full variable domain (missing parts from reference TRBV30 and TRBJ2-1): SQTIHQWPATLVQPVGSPLSLECTVEGTSNPNLYWYRQAAGRGLQLLFYSVGIGQISSEVPQNLSASRPQDRQFILSSKKLLLSDSGFYLCAWSVNLYNEQFFGPGTRLTVL.